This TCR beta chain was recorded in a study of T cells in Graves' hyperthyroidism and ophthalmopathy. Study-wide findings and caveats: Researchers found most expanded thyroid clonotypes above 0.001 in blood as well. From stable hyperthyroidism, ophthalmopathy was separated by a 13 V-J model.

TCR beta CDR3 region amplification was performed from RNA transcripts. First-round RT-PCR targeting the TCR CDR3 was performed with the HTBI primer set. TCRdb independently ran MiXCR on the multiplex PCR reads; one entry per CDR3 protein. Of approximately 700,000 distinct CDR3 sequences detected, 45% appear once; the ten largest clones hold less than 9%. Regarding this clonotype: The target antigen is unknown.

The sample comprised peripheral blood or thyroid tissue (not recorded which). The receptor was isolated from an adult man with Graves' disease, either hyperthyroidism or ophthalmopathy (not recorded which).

CDR3 sequence (DNA): TGTGCCAGCAGCCAAGAGGAGAGTGCAACTAATGAAAAACTGTTTTTT. The encoded protein is CASSQEESATNEKLFF. The V and J genes are TRBV7-8 and TRBJ1-4; D ambiguous. There are 16 residues in the CDR3. V lost 5 bases to trimming and J lost 0 bases, with 13 bases between them. Germline assignment: CDR1 SGHVS and CDR2 FQNEAQ.